These T cell receptor beta chains were read from a single sample in a study of identifying expanded T cells in peripheral blood. Produced via immunoSEQ multiplex PCR; TCRdb's table is partial and in-frame only. Among 51,000 or so clones listed, 82% were seen once. Input material: blood. These receptors were collected from a person between 18 and 69 years old in good health. Each CDR3 is given with its conserved first and last residue. D genes are given only for firm matches. Expanded clones are given a class, and other clones once, few, many or no size at all.

v_gene: TRBV9; j_gene: TRBJ2-2; d_gene: TRBD2; abundance: .; CDR3aa: CASSVTSGANTGELFF; CDR3nt: TGTGCCAGCAGCGTAACTAGCGGGGCCAACACCGGGGAGCTGTTTTTT
v_gene: TRBV11-2; j_gene: TRBJ2-5; d_gene: .; abundance: once; CDR3aa: CASSFGERALETQYF; CDR3nt: TGTGCCAGCAGCTTCGGGGAGCGGGCTTTAGAGACCCAGTACTTC
v_gene: TRBV7-9; j_gene: TRBJ2-4; d_gene: .; abundance: once; CDR3aa: CASSLGVNIQYF; CDR3nt: TGTGCCAGCAGCCTGGGAGTTAACATTCAGTACTTC
v_gene: TRBV27; j_gene: TRBJ2-3; d_gene: TRBD1; abundance: .; CDR3aa: CASSLVGQGLGDTQYF; CDR3nt: TGTGCCAGCAGTTTAGTCGGACAGGGGTTGGGTGATACGCAGTATTTT
v_gene: TRBV7-9; j_gene: TRBJ1-1; d_gene: .; abundance: .; CDR3aa: CASSSRGLDLNTEAFF; CDR3nt: TGTGCCAGCAGCTCCAGAGGGCTCGATTTGAACACTGAAGCTTTCTTT
v_gene: TRBV18; j_gene: TRBJ2-7; d_gene: .; abundance: .; CDR3aa: CASTSGVSYEQYF; CDR3nt: TGTGCCAGCACGTCCGGGGTTTCCTACGAGCAGTACTTC
v_gene: TRBV7-2; j_gene: TRBJ2-2; d_gene: .; abundance: .; CDR3aa: CASSMPLGGGELFF; CDR3nt: TGTGCCAGCAGCATGCCTCTTGGGGGCGGGGAGCTGTTTTTT
v_gene: TRBV11-3; j_gene: TRBJ2-5; d_gene: .; abundance: few; CDR3aa: CASSLDSEGSGETQYF; CDR3nt: TGTGCCAGCAGCTTAGATTCGGAGGGGTCCGGTGAGACCCAGTACTTC
v_gene: TRBV19; j_gene: TRBJ2-1; d_gene: TRBD2; abundance: .; CDR3aa: CASKTGGNEQFF; CDR3nt: TGTGCCAGTAAGACGGGGGGGAATGAGCAGTTCTTC
v_gene: TRBV7-2; j_gene: TRBJ2-7; d_gene: TRBD2; abundance: once; CDR3aa: CASSLWTSDREQYF; CDR3nt: TGTGCCAGCAGCTTATGGACTAGCGACCGCGAGCAGTACTTC
v_gene: TRBV6-5; j_gene: TRBJ2-3; d_gene: TRBD1; abundance: .; CDR3aa: CASSNRGLPDTQYF; CDR3nt: TGTGCCAGCAGCAACAGGGGGCTACCAGATACGCAGTATTTT
v_gene: TRBV27; j_gene: TRBJ2-3; d_gene: TRBD1; abundance: .; CDR3aa: CASSMTGAVTDTQYF; CDR3nt: TGTGCCAGCAGTATGACAGGGGCCGTCACAGATACGCAGTATTTT
v_gene: TRBV6-5; j_gene: TRBJ2-7; d_gene: .; abundance: once; CDR3aa: CASSPSTFYEQYF; CDR3nt: TGTGCCAGCAGTCCCTCCACCTTCTACGAGCAGTACTTC
v_gene: TRBV5-1; j_gene: TRBJ2-5; d_gene: .; abundance: .; CDR3aa: CASMSSGWGETQYF; CDR3nt: TGCGCCAGCATGTCCAGCGGGTGGGGAGAGACCCAGTACTTC
v_gene: TRBV9; j_gene: TRBJ2-1; d_gene: .; abundance: .; CDR3aa: CASSVALARDEQFF; CDR3nt: TGTGCCAGCAGCGTAGCCCTAGCTCGGGATGAGCAGTTCTTC
v_gene: TRBV5-1; j_gene: TRBJ2-7; d_gene: TRBD2; abundance: .; CDR3aa: CASSLAAGGFYEQYF; CDR3nt: TGCGCCAGCAGCTTGGCGGCGGGAGGTTTCTACGAGCAGTACTTC
v_gene: TRBV28; j_gene: TRBJ1-2; d_gene: .; abundance: .; CDR3aa: CASSLTGFYGYTF; CDR3nt: TGTGCCAGCAGTTTAACGGGGTTCTATGGCTACACCTTC
v_gene: TRBV6-1; j_gene: TRBJ1-2; d_gene: .; abundance: .; CDR3aa: CASRRQEDYGYTF; CDR3nt: TGTGCCAGCAGGCGACAGGAAGACTATGGCTACACCTTC